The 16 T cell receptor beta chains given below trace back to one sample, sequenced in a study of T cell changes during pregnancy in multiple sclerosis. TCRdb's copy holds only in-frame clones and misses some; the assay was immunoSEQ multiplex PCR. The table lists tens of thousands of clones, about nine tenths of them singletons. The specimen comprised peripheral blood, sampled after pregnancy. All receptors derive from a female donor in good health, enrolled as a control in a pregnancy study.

CDR3 DNA sequence: TGTGCCAGCAGTTTATCCAGGGATCAGCCCCAGCATTTT. It codes for CASSLSRDQPQHF. The chain carries TRBV27 and TRBJ1-5; D might be TRBD1 (5 bases). The CDR3 contains 13 residues. Deletions cut 0 bases from V and 5 bases from J, with 5 bases between. Germline V gives CDR1 MNHEY, CDR2 SMNVEV (reference sequence).

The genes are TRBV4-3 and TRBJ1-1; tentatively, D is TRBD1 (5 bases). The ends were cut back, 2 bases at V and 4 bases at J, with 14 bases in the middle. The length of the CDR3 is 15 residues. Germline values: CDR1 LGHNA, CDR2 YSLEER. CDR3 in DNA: TGCGCCAGCAGCCAATCACAGACAGCGGGCACTGAAGCTTTCTTT. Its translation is CASSQSQTAGTEAFF.

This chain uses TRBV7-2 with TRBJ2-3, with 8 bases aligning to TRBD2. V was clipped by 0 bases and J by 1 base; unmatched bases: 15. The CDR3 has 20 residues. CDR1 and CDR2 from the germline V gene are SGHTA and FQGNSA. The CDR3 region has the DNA TGTGCCAGCAGCTTAGCGTATCCAGCGGGGGAGCCTCGGGGCACAGATACGCAGTATTTT. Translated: CASSLAYPAGEPRGTDTQYF. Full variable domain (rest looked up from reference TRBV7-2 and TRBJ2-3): GAGVSQSPSNKVTEKGKDVELRCDPISGHTALYWYRQSLGQGLEFLIYFQGNSAPDKSGLPSDRFSAERTGGSVSTLTIQRTQQEDSAVYLCASSLAYPAGEPRGTDTQYFGPGTRLTVL.

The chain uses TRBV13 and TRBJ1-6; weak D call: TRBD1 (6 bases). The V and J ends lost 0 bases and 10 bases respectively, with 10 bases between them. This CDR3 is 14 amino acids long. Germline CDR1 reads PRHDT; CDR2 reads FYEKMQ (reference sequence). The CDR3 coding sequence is TGTGCCAGCAGCTTAGGGCAGGGGAAATCACCCCTCCACTTT. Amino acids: CASSLGQGKSPLHF.

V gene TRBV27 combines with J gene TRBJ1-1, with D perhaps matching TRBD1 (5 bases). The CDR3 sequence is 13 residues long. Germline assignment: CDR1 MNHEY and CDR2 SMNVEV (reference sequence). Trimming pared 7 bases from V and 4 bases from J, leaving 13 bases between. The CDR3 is CASNPGLGTEAFF. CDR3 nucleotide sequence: TGTGCCAGCAACCCAGGGTTGGGCACTGAAGCTTTCTTT.

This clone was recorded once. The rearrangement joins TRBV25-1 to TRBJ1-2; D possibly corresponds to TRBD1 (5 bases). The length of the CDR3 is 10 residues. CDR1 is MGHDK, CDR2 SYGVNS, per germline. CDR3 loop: CAGGREGYTF. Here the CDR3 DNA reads TGTGCTGGGGGGAGGGAAGGCTACACCTTC.

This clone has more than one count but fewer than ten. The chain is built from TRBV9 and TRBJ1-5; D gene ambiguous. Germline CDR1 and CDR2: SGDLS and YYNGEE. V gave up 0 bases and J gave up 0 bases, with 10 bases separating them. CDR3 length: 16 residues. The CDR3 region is CASSVGAGDSNQPQHF. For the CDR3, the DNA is TGTGCCAGCAGCGTAGGGGCCGGGGATAGCAATCAGCCCCAGCATTTT.

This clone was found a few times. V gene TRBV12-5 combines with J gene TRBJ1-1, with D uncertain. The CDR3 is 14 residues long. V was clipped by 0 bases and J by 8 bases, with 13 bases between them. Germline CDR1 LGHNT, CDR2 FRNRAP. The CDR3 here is CASGLVPPPLEAFF. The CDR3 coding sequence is TGTGCTAGTGGTTTGGTTCCCCCTCCCCTAGAAGCTTTCTTT. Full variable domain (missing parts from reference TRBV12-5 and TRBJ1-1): DARVTQTPRHKVTEMGQEVTMRCQPILGHNTVFWYRQTMMQGLELLAYFRNRAPLDDSGMPKDRFSAEMPDATLATLKIQPSEPRDSAVYFCASGLVPPPLEAFFGQGTRLTVV.

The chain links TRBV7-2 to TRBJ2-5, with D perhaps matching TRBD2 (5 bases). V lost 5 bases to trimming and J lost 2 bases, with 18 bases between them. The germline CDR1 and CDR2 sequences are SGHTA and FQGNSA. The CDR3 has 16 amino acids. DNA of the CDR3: TGTGCCAGCAGCCCCAGCCTAGCAGCTCCGCAAGAGACCCAGTACTTC. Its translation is CASSPSLAAPQETQYF.

The CDR3 protein is CASSARTVGQPQHF. In nucleotides, the CDR3 is TGTGCCAGCAGTGCTAGGACAGTGGGTCAGCCCCAGCATTTT. J is TRBJ1-5 and V is TRBV27; tentative D call: TRBD1 (6 bases). The CDR3 covers 14 residues. Trimming took off 5 bases at V and 6 bases at J, with 14 bases between the two ends. In germline, CDR1 is MNHEY, CDR2 SMNVEV (reference sequence).

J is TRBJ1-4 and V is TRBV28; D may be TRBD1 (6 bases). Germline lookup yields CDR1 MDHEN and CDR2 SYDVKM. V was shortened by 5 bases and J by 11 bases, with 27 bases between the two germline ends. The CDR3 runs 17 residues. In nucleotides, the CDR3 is TGTGCCAGCAGTCCCGCCGCCAATACAGGGCCTAGGGGCAAACTGTTTTTT. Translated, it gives CASSPAANTGPRGKLFF.

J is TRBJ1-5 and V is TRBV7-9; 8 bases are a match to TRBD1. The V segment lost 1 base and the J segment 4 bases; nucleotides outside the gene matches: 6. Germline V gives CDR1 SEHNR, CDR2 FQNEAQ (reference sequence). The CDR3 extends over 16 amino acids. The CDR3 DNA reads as TGTGCCAGCAGCTTAGGGATAGGACAGGGAAATCAGCCCCAGCATTTT. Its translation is CASSLGIGQGNQPQHF.

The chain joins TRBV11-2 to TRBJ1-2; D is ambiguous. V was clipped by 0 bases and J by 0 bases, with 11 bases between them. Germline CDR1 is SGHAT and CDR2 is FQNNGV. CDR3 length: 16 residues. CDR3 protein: CASSLDGGVTNYGYTF. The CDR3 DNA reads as TGTGCCAGCAGCTTAGACGGCGGTGTAACTAACTATGGCTACACCTTC.

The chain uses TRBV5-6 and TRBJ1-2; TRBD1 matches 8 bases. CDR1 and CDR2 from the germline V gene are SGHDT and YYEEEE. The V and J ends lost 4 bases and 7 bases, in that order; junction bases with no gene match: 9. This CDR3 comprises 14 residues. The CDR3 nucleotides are TGTGCCAGCAGCCTGGGGGATGACAGGGGTGGCTACACCTTC. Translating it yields CASSLGDDRGGYTF.

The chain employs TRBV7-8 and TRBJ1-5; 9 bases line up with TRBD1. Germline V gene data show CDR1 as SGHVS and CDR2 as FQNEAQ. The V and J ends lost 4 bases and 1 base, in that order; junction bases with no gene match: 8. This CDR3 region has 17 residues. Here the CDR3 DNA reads TGTGCCAGCAGCTCCAGACGGACAGGGGTAAGCAATCAGCCCCAGCATTTT. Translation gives CASSSRRTGVSNQPQHF.

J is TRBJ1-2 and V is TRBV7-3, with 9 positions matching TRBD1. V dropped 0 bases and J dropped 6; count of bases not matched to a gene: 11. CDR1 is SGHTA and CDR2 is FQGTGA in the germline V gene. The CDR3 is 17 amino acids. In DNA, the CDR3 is TGTGCCAGCAGCTTAACCAGAGACAGGGGGGATCTACATGGCTACACCTTC. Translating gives CASSLTRDRGDLHGYTF. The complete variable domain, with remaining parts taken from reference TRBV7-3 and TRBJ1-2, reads GAGVSQTPSNKVTEKGKYVELRCDPISGHTALYWYRQSLGQGPEFLIYFQGTGAADDSGLPNDRFFAVRPEGSVSTLKIQRTERGDSAVYLCASSLTRDRGDLHGYTFGSGTRLTVV.